This T cell receptor (beta chain) was profiled in a study of blood T cells in healthy people across ages. This clonotype occurred a few times. Antigen unknown. Whole-study findings and limits: Greater diversity and more naive CD4+ cells were seen in long-lived donors than in aged donors. There was a strong correlation between TCR beta diversity and naive T cell percentage.

A second PCR, run for about 7 to 11 cycles, used a sample-barcoded 5' primer plus a J-beta primer mix. TCRdb recomputed calls from the 5' RACE reads with MiXCR, one row per CDR3 protein. The sample consists of about 1.5 million distinct CDR3 sequences, under 55% of them appearing once. Germline CDR1 is LGHDT and CDR2 is YNNKEL (reference sequence). The germline V and J ends were trimmed by 3 bases and 7 bases, with 10 bases remaining between them. The CDR3 totals 12 residues. Healthy individuals of Caucasian origin from Russia, aged about 6 to 95, served as donors. Total RNA extraction produced at least 5 micrograms (per sample) for the study.

The specimen was blood. The chain combines TRBV3-1 with TRBJ2-7; D may be TRBD2 (5 bases). This sequence originates from a woman aged 18 to 35 in good health. CDR3: CASSHGLYEQYF. CDR3 bases: TGTGCCAGCAGCCACGGACTCTATGAGCAGTACTTC.